The entry below describes one T cell receptor (beta chain). This sample stems from a study of blood T cell repertoires in COVID-19. About the study: Spain, Italy and the United States supplied samples that represented acute and convalescent COVID-19. From T cells, B-cell-depleted T cells, or PBMCs came the material, which was cDNA or gDNA.

Recovery meant two consecutive negative NP/OP PCR tests, professional clearance, or resolved symptoms. This CDR3 has 15 amino acids. With V trimmed by 1 base and J by 4 bases, 0 bases remained unmatched. In germline, CDR1 is LGHNA, CDR2 YSLEER. Produced via immunoSEQ multiplex PCR; TCRdb's table is partial and in-frame only. Seen here are about 320,000 clones, under 95% observed once, and the top ten hold 2% to 3%. This receptor was obtained from a man aged 60-69 years who had recovered from COVID-19. V is TRBV4-3 and J is TRBJ2-2; 10 bases fit TRBD1. Sequencing input: PBMCs or T cells enriched from blood (not recorded which). The CDR3 region is CASSQGTGGTGELFF. CDR3 in DNA: TGCGCCAGCAGCCAAGGGACAGGGGGCACCGGGGAGCTGTTTTTT.